This TCR beta chain was identified in a study of blood T cell repertoires in COVID-19. Repertoires were generated with immunoSEQ multiplex PCR, while TCRdb's copy carries only in-frame clones and drops some. The data show about 250,000 clones, with approximately 90% seen just once and about 1.6% held by the top ten. Trimming cost V 3 bases and J 2 bases, with 3 bases left between them. This CDR3 contains 12 residues. The V gene's germline CDR1 is SGHTA and CDR2 FQGNSA. Participants were placed into cohorts based on the clinical history they reported. The chain joins TRBV7-2 to TRBJ2-3; no reliable D call. The receptor was derived from a man aged 40-50 years who had recovered from COVID-19. Sample: PBMCs or T cells enriched from blood (not recorded which). The CDR3 loop reads CASSFNTDTQYF. In DNA form, the CDR3 reads TGTGCCAGCAGCTTCAACACAGATACGCAGTATTTT.